This TCR beta chain is from a study of cytomegalovirus exposure and HLA in healthy donors. Study results and limitations: Sequencing likely caused a cluster of highly shared sequence variants. The study recorded about 160 TCR beta chains that were cytomegalovirus-associated. When the data were analyzed later, several of the most significant clusters appeared to be linked to common viral pathogens. Excluded were some V segments that proved indistinguishable, including TRBV6-2 and TRBV6-3.

Researchers ran the PCR with 60 Vbeta and 13 Jbeta primers. Here immunoSEQ multiplex PCR was the method, and the copy in TCRdb shows in-frame clones only, minus some. The sample carries 35,000 to 40,000 clones, more than 85% recorded once. This CDR3 is built from 15 residues. The trim removed 6 bases at V and 2 bases at J, leaving 5 bases unmatched. Germline V gene lookup returns CDR1 WSHSY and CDR2 SAAADI. With regard to this clone: The target antigen is unknown.

The rearrangement joins TRBV10-2 to TRBJ2-3, with TRBD2 matching 10 bases. The sample was PBMCs. This TCR came from a woman younger than 35 in good health and CMV-seronegative. The CDR3 DNA reads as TGCGCCAGCAGGTCGGGACTAGCGAACACAGATACGCAGTATTTT. It yields the protein CASRSGLANTDTQYF.